This TCR beta chain comes out of a study of regulatory T cells in long-lasting Graves disease. Study-level background: Freshly diagnosed Graves' patients had used antithyroid drugs for under 3 months. Regarding the study as a whole: Patients with persistent Graves' had lower TCR diversity than newly diagnosed patients. Persistent disease was associated with favored TRBV28 usage and with favored use of TRBJ1-2 and TRBJ2-5. The persistent group shared 2,500 to 3,000 public clonotypes, more than the approximately 1,000 shared by new patients.

With iRepertoire HTBI primers and Arm-PCR of CDR3 regions, TCR beta libraries were built. TCRdb called the multiplex PCR reads again in MiXCR, with one record for every CDR3 protein. The sample yields fewer than 400,000 distinct CDR3 sequences, 18% seen once. The sample holds many counts of this clonotype. The antigen remains undetermined. The V and J ends lost 6 bases and 2 bases, in that order; junction bases with no gene match: 10. Per germline, CDR1 DFQATT and CDR2 SNEGSKA (reference sequence). The CDR3 spans 16 residues. Time point in this sample: newly diagnosed GD, antithyroid drugs for less than 3 months. RNA extracted from PBMCs served as the sequencing template.

This TCR came from a female donor with Graves disease. Material: peripheral blood mononuclear cells (PBMCs), obtained at new diagnosis, from a patient treated with antithyroid drugs. V and J are TRBV20-1 and TRBJ2-3; the match to TRBD2 covers 11 bases. The CDR3 region is CSATSGTPETTDTQYF. Written as DNA, the CDR3 is TGCAGTGCGACTAGCGGGACCCCGGAGACCACAGATACGCAGTATTTT.